Reported below is one T cell receptor beta chain. This specimen comes from a study of blood T cell repertoires in COVID-19. Libraries were prepared by immunoSEQ multiplex PCR; TCRdb keeps only in-frame clonotypes and omits some of them. The sample consists of about 30,000 clones, 85% to 90% of them appearing once. The V gene lost 0 bases and the J gene lost 7 bases, with 7 bases spanning the gap. Germline lookup yields CDR1 MNHEY and CDR2 SVGAGI. The CDR3 is 13 residues long. Sequencing was done on a sample of peripheral blood. The rearrangement joins TRBV6-5 to TRBJ1-5, with D unclear. The sequence was obtained from a man between 65 and 80 years old with acute or convalescent COVID-19. The CDR3 sequence is CASSYSTGQPQHF. As DNA, the CDR3 is TGTGCCAGCAGTTACTCGACCGGGCAGCCCCAGCATTTT.